Sequencing of this T cell receptor beta chain was carried out in a study of blood T cell repertoires in COVID-19. Overall study context: COVID-19 samples collected from the United States, Italy and Spain covered acute and convalescent phases. Sources were T cells, B-cell-depleted T cells, or PBMCs; the material itself was cDNA or gDNA.

Original handling: Nucleated cell number was recorded as an estimate derived from reference gene primer amplification. Clones were sequenced by immunoSEQ multiplex PCR, and TCRdb holds only the in-frame ones, with some missing. The V and J calls and clone size come from that table; D and trimming were worked out from the DNA. The sample holds tens of thousands of clones, approximately 92% seen once. CDR1 and CDR2 from the germline V gene are SGHVS and FQNEAQ. The length of the CDR3 is 15 residues. V lost 1 base, J lost 5 bases, and 5 bases stayed unmatched. The V gene is TRBV7-8, the J gene TRBJ1-1; 9 bases line up with TRBD1. This receptor was taken from a woman aged 70-85 years with active COVID-19. Sequencing was carried out using peripheral blood. The CDR3 protein is CASSLGTGVSTEAFF. The CDR3 nucleotides read TGTGCCAGCAGCTTAGGGACAGGGGTTAGTACTGAAGCTTTCTTT.